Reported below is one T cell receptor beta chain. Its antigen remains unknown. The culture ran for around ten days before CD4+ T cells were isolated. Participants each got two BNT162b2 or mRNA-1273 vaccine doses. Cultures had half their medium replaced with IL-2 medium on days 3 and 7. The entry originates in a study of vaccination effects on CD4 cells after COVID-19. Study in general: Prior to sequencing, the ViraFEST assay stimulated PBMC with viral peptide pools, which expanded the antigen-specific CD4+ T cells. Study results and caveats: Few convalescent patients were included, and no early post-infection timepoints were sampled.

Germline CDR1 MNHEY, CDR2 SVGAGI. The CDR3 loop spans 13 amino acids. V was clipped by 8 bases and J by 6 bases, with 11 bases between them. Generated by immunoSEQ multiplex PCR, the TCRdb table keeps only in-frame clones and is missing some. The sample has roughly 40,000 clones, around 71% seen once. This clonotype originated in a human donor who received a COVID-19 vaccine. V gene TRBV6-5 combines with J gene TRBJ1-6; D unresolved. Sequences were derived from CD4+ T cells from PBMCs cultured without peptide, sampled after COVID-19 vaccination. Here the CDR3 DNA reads TGTGCCAGCTTCCGGCAGATTAATTCACCCCTCCACTTT. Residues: CASFRQINSPLHF.